Shown below are 16 T cell receptor beta chains from a single sample sequenced in a study of T cell clonality in common variable immunodeficiency. Clones were sequenced by immunoSEQ multiplex PCR, and TCRdb holds only the in-frame ones, with some missing. The specimen has 35,000 or so clones, none found just once. The sequencing input was peripheral blood mononuclear cells. The source is a person aged 18 to 75 in good health.

The sample holds a few counts of this clone. Incomplete CDR3 DNA: TGCAGCGTGAGGGACAGGGAAACAGATACG. It yields the protein CSVRDRETDT. The CDR3 as a whole reads CSVRDRETDTQYF. This sequence joins TRBV29-1 and TRBJ2-3; 9 nucleotides line up with TRBD1. The CDR3 end is not reached by the read, which stops 3 residues before it; the germline J gene fills it in. J was trimmed by 3 bases and V by 6 bases; bases with no gene match: 4. CDR1 is SQVTM, CDR2 ANQGSEA, per germline. The CDR3 contains 13 residues.

This clone was observed at least ten times. With the read ending 3 residues before the CDR3 end, the germline J gene is used to fill in that end. The chain carries TRBV7-9 and TRBJ2-5; D is unresolved. Germline loops: CDR1 SEHNR, CDR2 FQNEAQ (reference sequence). Deletions cut 2 bases from V and 3 bases from J, with 4 bases between. The CDR3 is 12 residues long. The DNA read from the CDR3 is TGTGCCAGCAGCTTAAAGGAAGAGACC. Residues: CASSLKEET. The CDR3 in its entirety is CASSLKEETQYF.

The sample holds many counts of this clone. The CDR3 goes on 3 residues after the read ends, and that part is filled in from the germline J gene. The chain is built from TRBV2 and TRBJ1-2, with TRBD1 identical over 7 bases. This CDR3 spans 16 amino acids. Trimming took 5 bases from V and 1 from J; bases not matched to a gene: 10. Germline V gene data show CDR1 as SNHLY and CDR2 as FYNNEI. This chain's CDR3 is CASSMMTGNNNYGYTF. CDR3 DNA (partial): TGTGCCAGCAGTATGATGACAGGGAACAATAACTATGGC.

This clone showed up many times. The CDR3 end lies 3 residues beyond the end of the read and is filled in from the germline J gene. V is TRBV29-1 and J is TRBJ1-3; a possible D gene is TRBD1 (6 bases). The V and J ends lost 5 bases and 2 bases respectively, with 7 bases between them. Germline V lookup: CDR1 SQVTM, CDR2 ANQGSEA. The CDR3 loop spans 12 amino acids. CDR3 amino acids: CSVRTAGNTIYF. The DNA read from the CDR3 is TGCAGCGTTCGGACAGCTGGAAACACC.

This clone was picked up many times. Coverage ceases 3 residues before the CDR3 finishes, and the germline J gene fills in the end. The sample has other DNA sequences that encode this CDR3 too. The rearrangement joins TRBV5-8 to TRBJ1-3; no definite D call. The CDR3 spans 15 residues. CDR1 is SGHTS, CDR2 YDEGEE, per germline. V lost 0 bases to trimming and J lost 0 bases, with 7 bases between them. Partial CDR3 DNA: TGTGCCAGCAGCTTGGCCGCCGGCTCTGGAAACACC. This gives the protein CASSLAAGSGNT. The CDR3 in full is CASSLAAGSGNTIYF.

This clone was seen many times. The sequenced fragment ends 3 residues before the CDR3 boundary, so the rest is inferred from the germline J gene. The rearrangement links TRBV7-2 to TRBJ2-7; no reliable D call. Germline V CDR1 and CDR2: SGHTA, FQGNSA. This CDR3 spans 15 amino acids. The V and J ends lost 5 bases and 0 bases respectively, with 14 bases between them. The CDR3 is CASSTISDFSYEQYF. CDR3 DNA, as far as it was read: TGTGCCAGCAGCACCATTAGTGACTTCTCCTACGAG.

This clone was found many times. The CDR3 is cut off 3 residues early in the read; its end comes from the germline J gene. J is TRBJ1-2 and V is TRBV4-2; TRBD1 might be the D (5 bases). The V gene lost 6 bases and the J gene lost 7 bases, with 24 bases spanning the gap. Per the germline V gene, CDR1 is LGHNA and CDR2 is YNFKEQ. The CDR3 runs 16 residues. The CDR3 DNA, read in part, is TGTGCCAGCAGGCCAAGGGGCGAGACAGCTCTGCGTGGC. Protein product: CASRPRGETALRG. The full CDR3 protein reads CASRPRGETALRGYTF.

A word on this clone: A clone one base away is much larger, so this may be a read error. The read ends 3 residues early relative to the CDR3; the germline J gene fills the gap. This chain links TRBV25-1 with TRBJ2-5; TRBD1 matches at 7 bases. The germline V gene has CDR1 MGHDK and CDR2 SYGVNS. The CDR3 length is 12 residues. The J segment lost 5 bases and the V segment lost 3 bases, leaving 0 bases of the junction unmatched. The CDR3 reads CASSDRGETQYF. The CDR3 bases that were read are TGTGCCAGCAGTGACAGGGGGGAGACC.

This clone has at least ten counts. The CDR3 end falls 3 residues outside the read, so it is completed with the germline J gene. This sequence joins TRBV2 and TRBJ1-3, with D hard to call. Trimming removed 7 bases at V and 6 bases at J, with 7 bases between. Germline V gene lookup returns CDR1 SNHLY and CDR2 FYNNEI. This CDR3 has 11 amino acids. This chain's CDR3 is CASKYSNTIYF. CDR3 DNA, as far as it was read: TGTGCCAGCAAATATTCAAACACC.

This clone was seen ten or more times. One end of the junction fails to match germline, which may point to a read error. With the read ending 3 residues before the CDR3 end, the germline J gene is used to fill in that end. V and J are TRBV4-2 and TRBJ1-6, with D perhaps matching TRBD1 (6 bases). Germline V gene lookup returns CDR1 LGHNA and CDR2 YNFKEQ. CDR3 length: 16 residues. This chain's CDR3 is CASSQDRRQDNSPLHF. The sequenced CDR3 bases are TGCGCCAGCAGCCAAGATAGGAGACAGGATAATTCACCC.

This clone occurred many times. The junction departs from the called germline gene at one end, perhaps through a read error. The read stops 3 residues short of the end of the CDR3; the missing end is completed from the germline J gene. The genes are TRBV4-2 and TRBJ1-2; 8 nucleotides match TRBD1. The germline V gene has CDR1 LGHNA and CDR2 YNFKEQ. The CDR3 spans 16 residues. The CDR3 sequence: CASSQNPAGGAGGYTF. The DNA read from the CDR3 is TGCGCCAGCAGCCAAAATCCCGCAGGGGGCGCGGGGGGC.

At least ten counts were recorded for this clone. The CDR3 is cut off 3 residues early in the read; its end comes from the germline J gene. The V gene is TRBV19, the J gene TRBJ1-5; TRBD1 agrees at 12 bases. The CDR3 has 17 amino acids. Germline V gene lookup returns CDR1 LNHDA and CDR2 SQIVND (reference sequence). V lost 6 bases, J lost 4 bases, and 10 bases stayed unmatched. The part of the CDR3 DNA that was read is TGTGCCAGTAGAGTTGGGACAGGGGGCGTTGGGAATCAGCCC. Amino acids: CASRVGTGGVGNQP. The CDR3 reads in full as CASRVGTGGVGNQPQHF.

This clone was counted at least ten times. One end of the junction is discordant with germline, which a read error may explain. The CDR3 end is not reached by the read, which stops 3 residues before it; the germline J gene fills it in. The chain is built from TRBV4-2 and TRBJ2-2; 7 nucleotides line up with TRBD1. Germline V gene data show CDR1 as LGHNA and CDR2 as YNFKEQ. The CDR3 extends over 16 amino acids. The sequenced part of the CDR3 DNA is TGCGCCAGCAGCCAGGCGACCGGGACAGCATTCGGGGAG. It encodes CASSQATGTAFGE. In full, the CDR3 is CASSQATGTAFGELFF.

This clone was seen ten or more times. The missing CDR3 end, 3 residues past where the read stops, is filled in from the germline J gene. This rearrangement joins TRBV4-2 to TRBJ2-2; 9 positions match TRBD2. CDR3 length: 16 amino acids. Germline CDR1 is LGHNA and CDR2 is YNFKEQ. V was pared by 0 bases and J by 4 bases, with 3 bases of the junction left unmatched. CDR3 DNA, as far as it was read: TGTGCCAGCAGCCAAGATACTAGCGGGTCCACCGGGGAG. It codes for CASSQDTSGSTGE. The whole CDR3 sequence reads CASSQDTSGSTGELFF.

This clone was seen a handful of times. The read ends 3 residues early relative to the CDR3; the germline J gene fills the gap. The chain employs TRBV5-5 and TRBJ2-1, with 9 bases matching TRBD1. CDR3 length equals 14 residues. Germline-derived CDR1 and CDR2 are SGHKS and YYEKEE (reference sequence). Trimming removed 2 bases from V and 7 bases from J; junction bases left unmatched: 4. The CDR3: CASSFGQGTNEQFF. The CDR3 DNA, read in part, is TGTGCCAGCAGCTTTGGACAGGGGACAAATGAG.

This clone occurred many times. The read is 3 residues too short to cover the CDR3 end, so that end is filled in from the germline J gene. This sequence joins TRBV5-8 and TRBJ1-5; weak D call: TRBD1 (5 bases). V was clipped by 4 bases and J by 5 bases, with 10 bases between them. Per the germline V gene, CDR1 is SGHTS and CDR2 is YDEGEE. The CDR3 has 13 residues. The DNA read from the CDR3 is TGTGCCAGCAGCCCGGGGGGGGATCAGCCC. Its protein product is CASSPGGDQP. The whole CDR3 protein is CASSPGGDQPQHF.